Listed here are 4 T cell receptor beta chains from one sample, sequenced in a study of shared clonotypes between healthy human individuals. Profiled with immunoSEQ multiplex PCR; TCRdb holds only in-frame clones, not every one. The sample gives around 2.3 million clones, roughly 95% of which show up once; roughly 0.13% is in the top ten. What was sequenced was naive CD4+ T cells sorted from blood. Subset defined: CD45RA+ positively selected. These receptors were obtained from a man between 18 and 35 years old in good health.

The V gene is TRBV15, the J gene TRBJ1-2, with TRBD1 identical over 7 bases. This CDR3 contains 16 residues. Germline CDR1 LNHNV, CDR2 YYDKDF (reference sequence). Unmatched junction bases numbered 9, after V lost 0 bases and J lost 5 bases. CDR3 nucleotide sequence: TGTGCCACCAGCAGAGATCCTCCGACAGGGCGATATGGCTACACCTTC. Its translation is CATSRDPPTGRYGYTF.

The rearrangement links TRBV9 to TRBJ2-7; the D gene is possibly TRBD2 (6 bases). Trimming cost V 0 bases and J 4 bases, with 20 bases left between them. Germline V gives CDR1 SGDLS, CDR2 YYNGEE. This CDR3 comprises 17 residues. The CDR3 loop reads CASSVDPLGGPTYEQYF. The CDR3 DNA is TGTGCCAGCAGCGTAGACCCCCTGGGGGGACCTACATACGAGCAGTACTTC.

The CDR3 DNA reads as TGCGCCAGCAGCTCCGGGACGTCGGGGGCTGAAGCTTTCTTT. It encodes CASSSGTSGAEAFF. J is TRBJ1-1 and V is TRBV5-1; D is perhaps TRBD1 (5 bases). The CDR3 runs 14 residues. From germline, CDR1 is SGHRS and CDR2 YFSETQ. Trimming shortened V by 3 bases and J by 6 bases, and 15 bases separated the two germline ends. The full variable domain, its missing parts supplied by reference TRBV5-1 and TRBJ1-1, is KAGVTQTPRYLIKTRGQQVTLSCSPISGHRSVSWYQQTPGQGLQFLFEYFSETQRNKGNFPGRFSGRQFSNSRSEMNVSTLELGDSALYLCASSSGTSGAEAFFGQGTRLTVV.

The rearrangement uses TRBV6-1 and TRBJ1-5; 8 bases agree with TRBD1. Germline V gene sequence: CDR1 MNHNS, CDR2 SASEGT. V was pared by 1 base and J by 7 bases, with 6 bases of the junction left unmatched. This CDR3 contains 15 residues. The CDR3 region has the DNA TGTGCCAGCAGTGAAGGATGGACAGGGAACCAGCCCCAGCATTTT. This encodes CASSEGWTGNQPQHF.